This T cell receptor beta chain emerged from a study of vaccination effects on CD4 cells after COVID-19. This clone showed up just a few times. Its target is not known. The CDR3 has 14 amino acids. V was clipped by 4 bases and J by 4 bases, with 10 bases between them. CDR1 LGHNA and CDR2 YSLEER come from the germline V gene. The table came from immunoSEQ multiplex PCR; TCRdb's copy has only in-frame clones and leaves some out. There are 60,000 to 80,000 clones in the sample; 74% occur only once, and about 2% lies in the top ten. Study outcomes and limitations: Vaccine-induced clones in healthy vaccinees cross-reacted with common cold coronaviruses in only 1 of 255 cases. Marked clonal contraction was seen in infection- and vaccine-induced clones late after vaccination.

Once cultured for approximately ten days, the cells underwent separation to obtain CD4+ T cells. Participants got two doses of BNT162b2 or mRNA-1273 vaccine. Cultures got half-medium changes with IL-2 on days 3 and 7. The receptor was derived from a human donor who received a COVID-19 vaccine. The sequences come from CD4+ T cells from PBMCs cultured without peptide, collected after COVID-19 vaccination. This chain connects TRBV4-3 to TRBJ2-2, with D hard to call. The CDR3 nucleotides read TGCGCCAGCAGCCTGTTTAGCTCCACCGGGGAGCTGTTTTTT. Its protein product is CASSLFSSTGELFF.